The T cell receptor (beta chain) described here comes from a study of blood T cell repertoires in COVID-19. Across the study: Spain, Italy and the United States supplied samples that represented acute and convalescent COVID-19.

This CDR3 is 16 amino acids long. Germline CDR1 is SQVTM and CDR2 is ANQGSEA. J was trimmed by 5 bases and V by 4 bases; bases with no gene match: 12. Repertoires were generated with immunoSEQ multiplex PCR, while TCRdb's copy carries only in-frame clones and drops some. The repertoire holds more than 70,000 clones, with over 70% as singletons. Specimen: peripheral blood. V is TRBV29-1 and J is TRBJ2-5, with 11 positions matching TRBD2. This TCR came from a middle-aged man with active COVID-19. CDR3 loop: CSVGQGTSGRGETQYF. CDR3 sequence (DNA): TGCAGCGTTGGCCAAGGGACTAGCGGACGGGGGGAGACCCAGTACTTC.